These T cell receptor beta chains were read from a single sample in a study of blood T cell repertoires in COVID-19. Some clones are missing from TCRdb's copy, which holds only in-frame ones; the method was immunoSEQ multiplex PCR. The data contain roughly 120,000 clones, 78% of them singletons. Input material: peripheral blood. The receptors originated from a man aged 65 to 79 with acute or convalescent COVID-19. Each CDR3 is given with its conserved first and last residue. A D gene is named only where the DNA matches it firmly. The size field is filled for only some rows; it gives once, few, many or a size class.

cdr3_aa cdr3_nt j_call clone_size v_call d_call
CASSSRGDTQYF TGTGCCAGCAGTTCCCGGGGGGATACGCAGTATTTT TRBJ2-3 once TRBV6-5 -
CASSLGDTGYTF TGCGCCAGCAGCTTGGGGGACACTGGCTACACCTTC TRBJ1-2 - TRBV5-1 -
CASSPQFSYNSPLHF TGTGCCAGCAGCCCCCAGTTCTCCTATAATTCACCCCTCCACTTT TRBJ1-6 once TRBV6-6 -
CASSPSSDRANTEAFF TGTGCCAGCTCACCCAGCTCGGACAGGGCGAACACTGAAGCTTTCTTT TRBJ1-1 - TRBV18 TRBD1
CASSWDRAYGYTF TGTGCCAGCAGTTGGGACAGGGCCTATGGCTACACCTTC TRBJ1-2 few TRBV2 TRBD1
CASSLVLGGEDEQYF TGTGCCAGCAGCTTAGTCTTGGGTGGGGAGGACGAGCAGTACTTC TRBJ2-7 - TRBV11-3 -
CASSLGASTNEKLFF TGTGCCAGCAGCTTAGGGGCATCAACTAATGAAAAACTGTTTTTT TRBJ1-4 - TRBV7-2 -
CASSSDGGGGYGYTF TGTGCCAGCAGCTCAGACGGGGGAGGGGGCTATGGCTACACCTTC TRBJ1-2 - TRBV7-9 -
CAWSVGRADSPLHF TGTGCCTGGAGTGTAGGCAGGGCCGATTCACCCCTCCACTTT TRBJ1-6 - TRBV30 -
CASSSPRDRGRGYTF TGTGCCAGTAGTAGCCCCCGGGACAGGGGGCGAGGCTACACCTTC TRBJ1-2 - TRBV19 TRBD1
CASSLLFEHNEKLFF TGTGCCAGCAGTTTATTATTTGAGCATAATGAAAAACTGTTTTTT TRBJ1-4 - TRBV28 -
CASSPSNYGYTF TGTGCCAGCTCACCATCGAACTATGGCTACACCTTC TRBJ1-2 - TRBV18 -
CASSLTGSNEQFF TGTGCCAGCAGCCTGACAGGTTCCAATGAGCAGTTCTTC TRBJ2-1 few TRBV12-3/TRBV12-4 -
CASSQQGGAYEQYF TGTGCCAGCAGCCAACAGGGTGGGGCGTACGAGCAGTACTTC TRBJ2-7 - TRBV7-3 -
CASSAELGQPQHF TGTGCCAGCAGTGCGGAGTTAGGTCAGCCCCAGCATTTT TRBJ1-5 - TRBV6-4 -
CATSDPGGYTF TGTGCCACCAGTGACCCGGGGGGCTACACCTTC TRBJ1-2 - TRBV24-1 -
CASSSGTGTGNTIYF TGTGCCAGCAGCTCCGGGACAGGGACTGGAAACACCATATATTTT TRBJ1-3 once TRBV6-5 TRBD1
CASSLGGRYNEQFF TGCGCCAGCAGCTTGGGTGGCAGATACAATGAGCAGTTCTTC TRBJ2-1 - TRBV5-1 -
CASSTVLGLPYEQYF TGCGCCAGCAGCACAGTCCTCGGACTACCCTACGAGCAGTACTTC TRBJ2-7 - TRBV23-1 -
CASSPTRDRGPLNGYTF TGCGCCAGCAGCCCGACCCGGGACAGGGGTCCCCTTAATGGCTACACCTTC TRBJ1-2 - TRBV4-3 TRBD1
CASRDRGQGDYGYTF TGTGCCAGCAGAGACCGGGGACAGGGGGACTATGGCTACACCTTC TRBJ1-2 - TRBV6-6 TRBD1
CASSFSSVEQGAGGNTIYF TGTGCCAGCAGCTTCTCTTCCGTTGAACAGGGGGCGGGAGGAAACACCATATATTTT TRBJ1-3 - TRBV6-6 TRBD1